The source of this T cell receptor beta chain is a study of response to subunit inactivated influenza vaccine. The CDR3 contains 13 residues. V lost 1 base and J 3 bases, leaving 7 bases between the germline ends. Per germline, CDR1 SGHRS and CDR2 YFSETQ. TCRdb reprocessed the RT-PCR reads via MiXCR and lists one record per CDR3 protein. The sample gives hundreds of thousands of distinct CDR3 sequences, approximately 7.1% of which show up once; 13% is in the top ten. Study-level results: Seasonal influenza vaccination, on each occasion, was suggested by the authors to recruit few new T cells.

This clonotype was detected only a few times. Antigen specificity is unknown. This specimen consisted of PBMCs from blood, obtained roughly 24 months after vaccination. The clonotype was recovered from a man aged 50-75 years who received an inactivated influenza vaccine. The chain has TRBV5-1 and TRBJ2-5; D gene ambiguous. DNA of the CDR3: TGCGCCAGCAGCTTGCTACCTGAAGAGACCCAGTACTTC. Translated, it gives CASSLLPEETQYF.